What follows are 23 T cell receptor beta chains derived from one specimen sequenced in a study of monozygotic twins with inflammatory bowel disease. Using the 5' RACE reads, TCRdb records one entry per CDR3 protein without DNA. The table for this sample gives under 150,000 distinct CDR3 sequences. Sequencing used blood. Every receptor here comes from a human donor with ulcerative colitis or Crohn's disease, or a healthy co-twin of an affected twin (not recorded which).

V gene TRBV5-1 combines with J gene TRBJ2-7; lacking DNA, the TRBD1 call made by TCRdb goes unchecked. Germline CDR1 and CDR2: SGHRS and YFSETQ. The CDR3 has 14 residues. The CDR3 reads CASRSGTGGNEQYF. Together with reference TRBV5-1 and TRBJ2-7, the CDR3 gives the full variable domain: KAGVTQTPRYLIKTRGQQVTLSCSPISGHRSVSWYQQTPGQGLQFLFEYFSETQRNKGNFPGRFSGRQFSNSRSEMNVSTLELGDSALYLCASRSGTGGNEQYFGPGTRLTVT.

CDR3 loop: CAGSQAGSTGELFF. The chain carries TRBV3-1 and TRBJ2-2. Per germline, CDR1 LGHDT and CDR2 YNNKEL (reference sequence). The CDR3 totals 14 residues. The full variable domain, in which reference TRBV3-1 and TRBJ2-2 provide the parts outside the CDR3, is DTAVSQTPKYLVTQMGNDKSIKCEQNLGHDTMYWYKQDSKKFLKIMFSYNNKELIINETVPNRFSPKSPDKAHLNLHINSLELGDSAVYFCAGSQAGSTGELFFGEGSRLTVL.

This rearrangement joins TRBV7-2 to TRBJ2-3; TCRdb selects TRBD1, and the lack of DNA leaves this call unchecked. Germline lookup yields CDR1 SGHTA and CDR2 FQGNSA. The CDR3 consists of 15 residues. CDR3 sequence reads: CASNNRGRRTDTQYF.

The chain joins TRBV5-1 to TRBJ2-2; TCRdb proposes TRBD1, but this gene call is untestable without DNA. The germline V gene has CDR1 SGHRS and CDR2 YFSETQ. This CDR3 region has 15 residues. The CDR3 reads CASSLEGSYTGELFF.

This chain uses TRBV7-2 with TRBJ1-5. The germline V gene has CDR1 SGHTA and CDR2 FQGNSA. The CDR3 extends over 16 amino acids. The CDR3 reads CASSLRGGLDNQPQHF.

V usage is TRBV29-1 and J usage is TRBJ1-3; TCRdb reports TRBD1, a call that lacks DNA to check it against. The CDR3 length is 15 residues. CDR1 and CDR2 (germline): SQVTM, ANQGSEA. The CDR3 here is CSVAYGQGAGNTIYF.

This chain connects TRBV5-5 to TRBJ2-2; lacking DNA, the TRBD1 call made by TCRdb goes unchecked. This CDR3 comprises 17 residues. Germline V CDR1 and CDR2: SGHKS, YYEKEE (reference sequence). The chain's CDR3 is CASSLIRDLQQTGELFF.

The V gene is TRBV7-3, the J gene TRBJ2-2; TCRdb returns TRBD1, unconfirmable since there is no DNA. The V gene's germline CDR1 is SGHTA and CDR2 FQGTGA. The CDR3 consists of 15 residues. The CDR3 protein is CASSDRGSITGELFF.

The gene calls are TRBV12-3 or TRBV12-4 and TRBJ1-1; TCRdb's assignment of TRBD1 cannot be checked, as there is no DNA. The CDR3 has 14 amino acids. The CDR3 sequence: CASSLKQGYTEAFF.

This CDR3 is CAISESGTGFGQQYF. The chain links TRBV10-3 to TRBJ2-7; TCRdb selects TRBD1, and the lack of DNA leaves this call unchecked. This CDR3 is built from 15 residues. The V gene's germline CDR1 is ENHRY and CDR2 SYGVKD.

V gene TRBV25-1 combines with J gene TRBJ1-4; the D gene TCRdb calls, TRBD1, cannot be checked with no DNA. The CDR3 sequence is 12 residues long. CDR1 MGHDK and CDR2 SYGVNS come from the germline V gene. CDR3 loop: CASSETGLKLFF. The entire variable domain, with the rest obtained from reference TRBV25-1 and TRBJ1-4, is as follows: EADIYQTPRYLVIGTGKKITLECSQTMGHDKMYWYQQDPGMELHLIHYSYGVNSTEKGDLSSESTVSRIRTEHFPLTLESARPSHTSQYLCASSETGLKLFFGSGTQLSVL.

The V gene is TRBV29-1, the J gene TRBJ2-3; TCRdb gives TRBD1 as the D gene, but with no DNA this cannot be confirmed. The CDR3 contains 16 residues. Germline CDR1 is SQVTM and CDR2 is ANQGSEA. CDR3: CSVRGHQEDRTDTQYF.

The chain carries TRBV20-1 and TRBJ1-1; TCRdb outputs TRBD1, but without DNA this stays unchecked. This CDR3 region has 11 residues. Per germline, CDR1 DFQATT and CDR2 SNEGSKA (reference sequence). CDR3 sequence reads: CSASRDTEAFF.

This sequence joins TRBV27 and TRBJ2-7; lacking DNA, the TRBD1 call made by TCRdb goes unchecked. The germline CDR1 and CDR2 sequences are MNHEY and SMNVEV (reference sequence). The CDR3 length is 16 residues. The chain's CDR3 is CASSLPPRQGNYEQYF.

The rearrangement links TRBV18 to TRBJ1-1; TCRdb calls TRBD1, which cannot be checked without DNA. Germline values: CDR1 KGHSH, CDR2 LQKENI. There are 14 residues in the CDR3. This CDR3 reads CASSPGGGNTEAFF.

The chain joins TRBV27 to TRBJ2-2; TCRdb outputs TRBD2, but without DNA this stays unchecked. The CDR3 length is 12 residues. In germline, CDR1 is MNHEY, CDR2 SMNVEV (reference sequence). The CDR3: CASSLEGAELFF.

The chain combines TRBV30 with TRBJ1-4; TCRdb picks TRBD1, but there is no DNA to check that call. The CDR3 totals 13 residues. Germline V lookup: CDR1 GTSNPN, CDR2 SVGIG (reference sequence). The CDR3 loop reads CAWEDSYNEKLFF.

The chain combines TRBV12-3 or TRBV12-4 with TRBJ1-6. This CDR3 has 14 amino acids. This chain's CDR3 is CASSLASRHLTLHF.

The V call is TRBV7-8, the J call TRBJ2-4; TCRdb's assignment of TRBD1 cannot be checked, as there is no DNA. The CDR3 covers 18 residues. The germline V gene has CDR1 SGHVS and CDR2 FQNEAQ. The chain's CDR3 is CASSPGPQRGKVKNIQYF.

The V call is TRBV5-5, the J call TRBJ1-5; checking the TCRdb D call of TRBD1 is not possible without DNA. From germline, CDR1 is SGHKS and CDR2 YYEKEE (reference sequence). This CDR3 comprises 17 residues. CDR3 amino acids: CASSLGVGQLLSQPQHF.

The chain's CDR3 is CASSFWGPEVSNQPQHF. The chain joins TRBV5-6 to TRBJ1-5. The V gene's germline CDR1 is SGHDT and CDR2 YYEEEE. The CDR3 has 17 amino acids.

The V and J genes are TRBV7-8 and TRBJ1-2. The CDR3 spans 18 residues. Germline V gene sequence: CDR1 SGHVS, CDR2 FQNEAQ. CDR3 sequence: CASSLVGRRSSFNYGYTF.

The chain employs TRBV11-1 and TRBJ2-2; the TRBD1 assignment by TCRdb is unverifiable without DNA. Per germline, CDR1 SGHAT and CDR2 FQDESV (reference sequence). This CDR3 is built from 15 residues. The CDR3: CASSFDRGSWGELFF.